A selection of T cell receptor beta chains follows, all from one sample in a study of shared clonotypes between healthy human individuals. The table came from immunoSEQ multiplex PCR; TCRdb's copy has only in-frame clones and leaves some out. The data show roughly 680,000 clones, around 77% seen once. The sequenced sample consisted of memory CD4+ T cells sorted from blood. Receptors originate from a woman aged 25-40 years in good health. Both conserved end residues are part of each CDR3. The D gene is left open where the match is weak. The listing skips clone size in some rows; elsewhere it reads once, few, many or a size class.

cdr3_aa: CASSPQRWNTQYF
cdr3_nt: TGTGCCAGCAGTCCCCAACGATGGAATACGCAGTATTTT
clone_size: -
cdr3_length: 13
v_call: TRBV28
j_call: TRBJ2-3
d_call: -

cdr3_aa: CASSSRRVSPNTEAFF
cdr3_nt: TGTGCCAGCAGCTCACGTAGGGTGTCCCCGAACACTGAAGCTTTCTTT
clone_size: -
cdr3_length: 16
v_call: TRBV11-3
j_call: TRBJ1-1
d_call: -

cdr3_aa: CASSIIPGTSAYNEQFF
cdr3_nt: TGTGCCAGTAGTATTATCCCCGGGACTAGTGCGTACAATGAGCAGTTCTTC
clone_size: -
cdr3_length: 17
v_call: TRBV19
j_call: TRBJ2-1
d_call: TRBD2

cdr3_aa: CASSAPEKLFF
cdr3_nt: TGTGCCAGCAGTGCGCCTGAAAAACTGTTTTTT
clone_size: -
cdr3_length: 11
v_call: TRBV6-1
j_call: TRBJ1-4
d_call: -

cdr3_aa: CASSPTGSPTGELFF
cdr3_nt: TGTGCCAGCAGCCCAACAGGGTCCCCCACCGGGGAGCTGTTTTTT
clone_size: -
cdr3_length: 15
v_call: TRBV7-7
j_call: TRBJ2-2
d_call: -

cdr3_aa: CASSLSPSYEQYF
cdr3_nt: TGTGCCAGCAGTTTATCTCCTTCCTACGAGCAGTACTTC
clone_size: -
cdr3_length: 13
v_call: TRBV27
j_call: TRBJ2-7
d_call: -

cdr3_aa: CASSLGTGPNTEAFF
cdr3_nt: TGTGCCAGCAGCTTAGGGACAGGGCCTAACACTGAAGCTTTCTTT
clone_size: -
cdr3_length: 15
v_call: TRBV11-2
j_call: TRBJ1-1
d_call: TRBD1

cdr3_aa: CATSRVVGSGANVLTF
cdr3_nt: TGTGCCACCAGCAGAGTTGTAGGTTCTGGGGCCAACGTCCTGACTTTC
clone_size: few
cdr3_length: 16
v_call: TRBV15
j_call: TRBJ2-6
d_call: -

cdr3_aa: CASSTQGAITNTEAFF
cdr3_nt: TGTGCCAGCAGCACGCAGGGGGCCATTACGAACACTGAAGCTTTCTTT
clone_size: -
cdr3_length: 16
v_call: TRBV7-2
j_call: TRBJ1-1
d_call: TRBD1

cdr3_aa: CASSLTRSYNEQFF
cdr3_nt: TGTGCCAGCAGCCTGACGCGATCCTACAATGAGCAGTTCTTC
clone_size: -
cdr3_length: 14
v_call: TRBV7-6
j_call: TRBJ2-1
d_call: -

cdr3_aa: CASSYLQVQETQYF
cdr3_nt: TGTGCCAGCAGTTATTTACAGGTACAAGAGACCCAGTACTTC
clone_size: -
cdr3_length: 14
v_call: TRBV28
j_call: TRBJ2-5
d_call: -

cdr3_aa: CASSYDRGREKLFF
cdr3_nt: TGTGCCAGCAGCTACGACAGGGGACGTGAAAAACTGTTTTTT
clone_size: -
cdr3_length: 14
v_call: TRBV7-2
j_call: TRBJ1-4
d_call: TRBD1

cdr3_aa: CASRNWQVYEQYF
cdr3_nt: TGTGCCAGCAGAAATTGGCAGGTCTACGAGCAGTACTTC
clone_size: -
cdr3_length: 13
v_call: TRBV5-8
j_call: TRBJ2-7
d_call: -

cdr3_aa: CAGKRTQFVETQYF
cdr3_nt: TGTGCCGGGAAAAGGACGCAGTTCGTAGAGACCCAGTACTTC
clone_size: few
cdr3_length: 14
v_call: TRBV30
j_call: TRBJ2-5
d_call: -

cdr3_aa: CASSPARENYGYTF
cdr3_nt: TGTGCCAGCTCACCAGCACGCGAAAACTATGGCTACACCTTC
clone_size: -
cdr3_length: 14
v_call: TRBV18
j_call: TRBJ1-2
d_call: -

cdr3_aa: CALSGGYNSPLHF
cdr3_nt: TGTGCCTTATCAGGGGGCTATAATTCACCCCTCCACTTT
clone_size: -
cdr3_length: 13
v_call: TRBV30
j_call: TRBJ1-6
d_call: TRBD1

cdr3_aa: CASSFLDLGATQYF
cdr3_nt: TGTGCCAGCAGCTTTCTAGATCTCGGGGCTACGCAGTATTTT
clone_size: -
cdr3_length: 14
v_call: TRBV5-5
j_call: TRBJ2-3
d_call: -

cdr3_aa: CASSQDRQVGGYTF
cdr3_nt: TGTGCCAGCAGCCAAGATCGACAGGTCGGAGGCTACACCTTC
clone_size: few
cdr3_length: 14
v_call: TRBV4-2
j_call: TRBJ1-2
d_call: -

cdr3_aa: CASSILGMGEKLFF
cdr3_nt: TGTGCCAGTAGTATCCTGGGAATGGGAGAAAAACTGTTTTTT
clone_size: few
cdr3_length: 14
v_call: TRBV19
j_call: TRBJ1-4
d_call: -

cdr3_aa: CASSEGFYEQYF
cdr3_nt: TGCGCCAGCAGTGAGGGCTTCTACGAGCAGTACTTC
clone_size: -
cdr3_length: 12
v_call: TRBV10-1
j_call: TRBJ2-7
d_call: -

cdr3_aa: CASSLQSITDTQYF
cdr3_nt: TGTGCCAGTAGTCTCCAGAGCATCACAGATACGCAGTATTTT
clone_size: few
cdr3_length: 14
v_call: TRBV19
j_call: TRBJ2-3
d_call: -

cdr3_aa: CASSLRTPPGAFF
cdr3_nt: TGTGCCAGCAGCCTAAGGACCCCCCCTGGAGCTTTCTTT
clone_size: -
cdr3_length: 13
v_call: TRBV6-5
j_call: TRBJ1-1
d_call: -

cdr3_aa: CASGSFQETQYF
cdr3_nt: TGTGCCAGCGGTAGCTTCCAAGAGACCCAGTACTTC
clone_size: many
cdr3_length: 12
v_call: TRBV2
j_call: TRBJ2-5
d_call: -

cdr3_aa: CASSPAQYEQYF
cdr3_nt: TGTGCCAGCAGCCCAGCGCAGTACGAGCAGTACTTC
clone_size: -
cdr3_length: 12
v_call: TRBV11-2
j_call: TRBJ2-7
d_call: -

cdr3_aa: CASREDRASNQPQHF
cdr3_nt: TGTGCCAGCAGAGAGGACAGGGCAAGCAATCAGCCCCAGCATTTT
clone_size: -
cdr3_length: 15
v_call: TRBV6-1
j_call: TRBJ1-5
d_call: TRBD1

cdr3_aa: CAWSSRGTGGWQPQHF
cdr3_nt: TGTGCCTGGAGCTCCCGTGGGACAGGAGGCTGGCAGCCCCAGCATTTT
clone_size: -
cdr3_length: 16
v_call: TRBV30
j_call: TRBJ1-5
d_call: TRBD1

cdr3_aa: CASRTGSGELFF
cdr3_nt: TGTGCCAGCAGGACAGGGTCCGGGGAGCTGTTTTTT
clone_size: -
cdr3_length: 12
v_call: TRBV27
j_call: TRBJ2-2
d_call: TRBD1

cdr3_aa: CASSSTSGGTDTQYF
cdr3_nt: TGTGCCAGCAGTTCGACTAGCGGGGGCACAGATACGCAGTATTTT
clone_size: once
cdr3_length: 15
v_call: TRBV2
j_call: TRBJ2-3
d_call: TRBD2

cdr3_aa: CASSSLAKGADTQYF
cdr3_nt: TGTGCCAGCAGTTCCCTAGCGAAAGGGGCAGATACGCAGTATTTT
clone_size: -
cdr3_length: 15
v_call: TRBV28
j_call: TRBJ2-3
d_call: -